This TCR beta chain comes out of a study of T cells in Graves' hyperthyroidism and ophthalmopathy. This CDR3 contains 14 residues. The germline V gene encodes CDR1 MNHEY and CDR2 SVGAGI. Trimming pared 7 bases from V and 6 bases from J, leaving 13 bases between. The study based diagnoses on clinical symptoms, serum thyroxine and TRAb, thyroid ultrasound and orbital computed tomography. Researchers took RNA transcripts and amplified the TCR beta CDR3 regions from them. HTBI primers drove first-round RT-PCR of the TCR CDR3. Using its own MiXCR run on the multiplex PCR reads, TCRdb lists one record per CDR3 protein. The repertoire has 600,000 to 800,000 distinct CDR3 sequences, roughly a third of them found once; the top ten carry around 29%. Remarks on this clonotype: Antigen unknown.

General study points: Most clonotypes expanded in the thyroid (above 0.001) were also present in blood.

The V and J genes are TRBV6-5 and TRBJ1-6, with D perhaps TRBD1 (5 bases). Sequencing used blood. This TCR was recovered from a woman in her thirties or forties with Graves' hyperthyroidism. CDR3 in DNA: TGTGCCAGCACCGGGGACGGGAGTAATTCACCCCTCCACTTT. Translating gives CASTGDGSNSPLHF.